This TCR beta chain was captured in a study of T cell changes during pregnancy in multiple sclerosis. The assay was immunoSEQ multiplex PCR, and TCRdb's table has in-frame clones only and misses some. The table includes about 74,000 clones, approximately 92% detected once. Germline loops: CDR1 MNHEY, CDR2 SVGAGI. V gave up 7 bases and J gave up 0 bases, with 13 bases separating them. This CDR3 spans 14 amino acids. This receptor was taken from a female donor in good health, enrolled as a control in a pregnancy study. The specimen comprised peripheral blood, sampled after pregnancy. This chain links TRBV6-5 with TRBJ2-7; D gene ambiguous. This chain's CDR3 is CASTPQNPSYEQYF. In DNA, the CDR3 is TGTGCCAGCACCCCACAGAACCCCTCCTACGAGCAGTACTTC.